The T cell receptor (beta chain) described here comes from a study of blood T cell repertoires in COVID-19. This CDR3 is built from 11 residues. The V end lost 10 bases, the J end lost 1 base, and 7 bases lay between the germline ends. Germline CDR1 LNHDA, CDR2 SQIVND (reference sequence). Profiling relied on immunoSEQ multiplex PCR, and the TCRdb table lists in-frame clones only, not all of them. In the table there are roughly 100,000 clones, about four fifths of which are singletons. This receptor was taken from a human donor in a cohort sampled during active COVID-19. V usage is TRBV19 and J usage is TRBJ1-2; D gene unclear. Material for sequencing was peripheral blood. The CDR3: CATRDNYGYTF. The CDR3, as DNA: TGTGCCACCCGAGATAACTATGGCTACACCTTC.